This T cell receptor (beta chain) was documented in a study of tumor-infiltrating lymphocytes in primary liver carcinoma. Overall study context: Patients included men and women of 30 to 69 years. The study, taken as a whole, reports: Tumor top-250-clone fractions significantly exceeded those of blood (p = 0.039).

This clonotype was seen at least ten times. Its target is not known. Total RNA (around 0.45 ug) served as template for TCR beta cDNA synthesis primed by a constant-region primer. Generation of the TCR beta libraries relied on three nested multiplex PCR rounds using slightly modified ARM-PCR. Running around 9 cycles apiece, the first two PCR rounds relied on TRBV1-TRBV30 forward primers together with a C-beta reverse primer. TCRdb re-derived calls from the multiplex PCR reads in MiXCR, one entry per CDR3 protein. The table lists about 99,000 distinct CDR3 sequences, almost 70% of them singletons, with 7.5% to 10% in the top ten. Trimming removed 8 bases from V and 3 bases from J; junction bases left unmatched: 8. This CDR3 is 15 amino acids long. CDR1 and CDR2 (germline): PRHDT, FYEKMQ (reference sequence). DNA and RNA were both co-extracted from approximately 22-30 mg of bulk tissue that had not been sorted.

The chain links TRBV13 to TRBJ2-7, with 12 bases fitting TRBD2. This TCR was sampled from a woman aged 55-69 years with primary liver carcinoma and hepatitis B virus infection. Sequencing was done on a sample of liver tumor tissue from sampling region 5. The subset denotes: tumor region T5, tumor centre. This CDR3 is CASGSGLAGFYEQYF. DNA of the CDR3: TGTGCCAGCGGCTCGGGACTAGCGGGCTTCTACGAGCAGTACTTC.